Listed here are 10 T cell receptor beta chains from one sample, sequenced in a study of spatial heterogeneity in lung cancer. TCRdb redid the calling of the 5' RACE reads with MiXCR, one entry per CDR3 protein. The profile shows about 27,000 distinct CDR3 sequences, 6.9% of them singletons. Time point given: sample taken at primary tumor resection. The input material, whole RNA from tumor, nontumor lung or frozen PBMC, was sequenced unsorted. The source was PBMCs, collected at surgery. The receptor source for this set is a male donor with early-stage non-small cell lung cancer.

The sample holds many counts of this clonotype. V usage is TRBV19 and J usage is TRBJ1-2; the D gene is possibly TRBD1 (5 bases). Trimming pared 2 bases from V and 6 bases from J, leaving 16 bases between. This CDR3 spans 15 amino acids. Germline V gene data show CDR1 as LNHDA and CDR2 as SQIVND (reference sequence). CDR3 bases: TGTGCCAGTAGTATACCTGCTGGGTGGGGCGATGGCTACACCTTC. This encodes CASSIPAGWGDGYTF.

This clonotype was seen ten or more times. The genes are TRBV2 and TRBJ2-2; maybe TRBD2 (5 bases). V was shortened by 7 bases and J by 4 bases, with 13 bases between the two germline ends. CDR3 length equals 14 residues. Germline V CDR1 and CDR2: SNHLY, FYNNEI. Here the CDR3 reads CASKQRTFTGELFF. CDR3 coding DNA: TGTGCCAGCAAGCAGCGGACCTTCACCGGGGAGCTGTTTTTT.

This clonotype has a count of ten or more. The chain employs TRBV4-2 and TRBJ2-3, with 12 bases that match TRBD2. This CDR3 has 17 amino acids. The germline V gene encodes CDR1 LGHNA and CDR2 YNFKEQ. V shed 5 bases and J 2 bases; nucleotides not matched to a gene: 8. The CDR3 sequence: CASSWRRTSGATDTQYF. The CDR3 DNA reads TGTGCCAGCAGCTGGAGAAGGACTAGCGGGGCCACAGATACGCAGTATTTT.

CDR3 sequence: CSARRQGAGDEAFF. DNA for the CDR3: TGCAGTGCTAGAAGACAGGGGGCAGGGGATGAAGCTTTCTTT. The V and J genes are TRBV20-1 and TRBJ1-1, with 10 nucleotides matching TRBD1. The CDR3 extends over 14 amino acids. Germline trimming cut 2 bases from V and 7 bases from J; bases unmatched to any gene: 7. Germline CDR1 and CDR2: DFQATT and SNEGSKA (reference sequence).

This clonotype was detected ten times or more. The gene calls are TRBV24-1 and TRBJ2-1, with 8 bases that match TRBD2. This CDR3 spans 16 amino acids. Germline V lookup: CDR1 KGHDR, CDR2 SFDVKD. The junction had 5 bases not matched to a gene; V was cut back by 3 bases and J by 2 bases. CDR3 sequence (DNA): TGTGCCACCAGTGATCTACTAGCGGATGCCTACAATGAGCAGTTCTTC. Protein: CATSDLLADAYNEQFF.

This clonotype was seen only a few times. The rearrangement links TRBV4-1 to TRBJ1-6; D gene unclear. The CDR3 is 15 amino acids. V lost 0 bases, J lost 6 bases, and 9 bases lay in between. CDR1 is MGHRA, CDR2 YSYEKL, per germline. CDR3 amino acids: CASSQDPSTNSPLHF. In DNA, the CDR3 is TGCGCCAGCAGCCAAGATCCGTCGACTAATTCACCCCTCCACTTT.

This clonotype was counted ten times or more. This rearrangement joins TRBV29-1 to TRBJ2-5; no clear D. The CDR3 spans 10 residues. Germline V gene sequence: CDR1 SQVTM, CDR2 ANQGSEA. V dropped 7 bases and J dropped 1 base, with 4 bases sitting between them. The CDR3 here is CSAGQETQYF. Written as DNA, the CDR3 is TGCAGCGCGGGCCAAGAGACCCAGTACTTC.

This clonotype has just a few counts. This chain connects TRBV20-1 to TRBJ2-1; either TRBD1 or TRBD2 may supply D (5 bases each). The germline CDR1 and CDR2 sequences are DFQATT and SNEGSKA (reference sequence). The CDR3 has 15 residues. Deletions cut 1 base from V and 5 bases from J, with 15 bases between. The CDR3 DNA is TGCAGTGCTAGAGCTTCCGGGACCGCCAACAATGAGCAGTTCTTC. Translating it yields CSARASGTANNEQFF.

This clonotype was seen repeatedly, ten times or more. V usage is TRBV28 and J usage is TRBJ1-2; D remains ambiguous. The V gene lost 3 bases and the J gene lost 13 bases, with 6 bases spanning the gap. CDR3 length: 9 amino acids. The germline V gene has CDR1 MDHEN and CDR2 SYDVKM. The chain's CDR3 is CASSFPRTF. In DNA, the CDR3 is TGTGCCAGCAGTTTCCCGCGCACCTTC.

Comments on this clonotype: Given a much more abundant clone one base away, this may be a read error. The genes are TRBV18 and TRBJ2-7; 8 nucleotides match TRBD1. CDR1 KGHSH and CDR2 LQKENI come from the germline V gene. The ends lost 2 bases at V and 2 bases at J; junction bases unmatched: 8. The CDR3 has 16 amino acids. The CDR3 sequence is CASSPKIDRGTYEQYF. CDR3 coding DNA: TGTGCCAGCTCACCAAAAATCGACAGGGGAACCTACGAGCAGTACTTC.